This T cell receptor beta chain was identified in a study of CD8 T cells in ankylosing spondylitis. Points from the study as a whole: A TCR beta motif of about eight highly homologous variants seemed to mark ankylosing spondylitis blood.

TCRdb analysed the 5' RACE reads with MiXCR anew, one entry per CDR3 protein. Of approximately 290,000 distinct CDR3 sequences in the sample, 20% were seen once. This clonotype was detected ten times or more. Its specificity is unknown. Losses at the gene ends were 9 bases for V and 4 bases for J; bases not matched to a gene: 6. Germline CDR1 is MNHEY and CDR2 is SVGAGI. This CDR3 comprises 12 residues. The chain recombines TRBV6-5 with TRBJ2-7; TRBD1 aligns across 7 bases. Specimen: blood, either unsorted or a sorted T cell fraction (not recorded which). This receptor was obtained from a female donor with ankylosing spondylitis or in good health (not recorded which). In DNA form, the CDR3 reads TGTGCCAGACGGGACAGCCTTTACGAGCAGTACTTC. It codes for CARRDSLYEQYF.